This entry features one T cell receptor (beta chain) sequence. Its antigen remains unidentified. No base quality information exists; no much larger clone differs at one position. Preparation of the library involved RT-PCR. The sample was run on an Illumina HiSeq 2500. TCRdb reanalyzed the raw reads on its own, using fastp at Q25 for trimming and MiXCR for clone calling, and kept in-frame beta chains. Entries that share a CDR3 protein sequence are merged under the most common genes and DNA. The sample records more than 700,000 distinct CDR3 sequences, approximately 22% of which are singletons. Together, the top ten hold more than 8.5% of the sample. These data belong to a study of response to subunit inactivated influenza vaccine (dated by TCRdb to about 2018). Regarding the study in general: Deep quantitative T cell receptor repertoire profiling was used in the study to track responses to a trivalent subunit inactivated influenza vaccine. Beyond this particular receptor, the publication reports: The authors proposed that each seasonal influenza vaccination may bring in only a limited number of new T cells.

V gives up 0 bases and J gives up 0 bases, and the segment between their germline ends measures 11 bases. Its CDR3 holds 17 amino acids, cysteine through phenylalanine. Of the read, only the CDR3 DNA is kept; its 51 bases are in frame from base 1. The germline V gene (reference sequence) supplies CDR1 LGHDT and CDR2 YNNKEL. Recombination linked TRBV3-1 to TRBJ2-2; a confident D gene designation cannot be given. This receptor was obtained from a man over 45 who received an inactivated influenza vaccine. Donor details come from another sample of the same person, matched by shared clones. Here the sequenced sample was PBMCs from blood, taken roughly 5 days after vaccination. The CDR3 loop reads CASSQDGLGPNTGELFF. The nucleotide sequence reads TGTGCCAGCAGCCAAGACGGGTTAGGCCCGAACACCGGGGAGCTGTTTTTT.